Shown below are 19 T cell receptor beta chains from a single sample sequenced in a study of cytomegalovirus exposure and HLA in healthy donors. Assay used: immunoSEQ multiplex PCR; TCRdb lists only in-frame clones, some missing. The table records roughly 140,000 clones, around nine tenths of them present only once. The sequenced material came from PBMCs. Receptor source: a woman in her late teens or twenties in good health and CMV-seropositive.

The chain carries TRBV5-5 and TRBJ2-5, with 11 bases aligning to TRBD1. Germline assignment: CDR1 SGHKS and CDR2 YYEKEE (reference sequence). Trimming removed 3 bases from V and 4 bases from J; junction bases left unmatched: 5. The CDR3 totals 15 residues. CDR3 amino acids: CASSSPGQGVETQYF. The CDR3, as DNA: TGTGCCAGCAGCTCCCCGGGACAGGGGGTAGAGACCCAGTACTTC.

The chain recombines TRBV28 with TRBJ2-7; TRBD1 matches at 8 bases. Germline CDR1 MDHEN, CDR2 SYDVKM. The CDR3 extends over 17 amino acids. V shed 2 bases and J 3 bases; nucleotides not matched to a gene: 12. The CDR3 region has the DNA TGTGCCAGCAGTTTAGGAACCGACAGGGGCCTAGGCTACGAGCAGTACTTC. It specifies CASSLGTDRGLGYEQYF.

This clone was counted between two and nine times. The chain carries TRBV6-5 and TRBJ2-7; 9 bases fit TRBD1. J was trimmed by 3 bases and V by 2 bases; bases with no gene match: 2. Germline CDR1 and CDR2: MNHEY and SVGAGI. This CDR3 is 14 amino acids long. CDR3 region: CASSYDRGDYEQYF. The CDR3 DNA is TGTGCCAGCAGTTACGACAGGGGGGACTACGAGCAGTACTTC.

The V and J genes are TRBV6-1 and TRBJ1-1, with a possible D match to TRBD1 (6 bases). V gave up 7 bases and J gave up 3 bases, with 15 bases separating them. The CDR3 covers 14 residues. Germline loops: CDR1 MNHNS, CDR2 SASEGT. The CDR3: CASNLQGRYTEAFF. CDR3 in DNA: TGTGCCAGCAATCTTCAGGGGCGATACACTGAAGCTTTCTTT.

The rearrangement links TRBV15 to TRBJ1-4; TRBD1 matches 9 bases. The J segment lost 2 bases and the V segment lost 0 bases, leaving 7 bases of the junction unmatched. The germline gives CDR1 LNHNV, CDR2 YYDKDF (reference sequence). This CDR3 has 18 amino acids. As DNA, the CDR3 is TGTGCCACCAGCAGAGAGGGACAGGGAGTAGGGACTAATGAAAAACTGTTTTTT. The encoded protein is CATSREGQGVGTNEKLFF.

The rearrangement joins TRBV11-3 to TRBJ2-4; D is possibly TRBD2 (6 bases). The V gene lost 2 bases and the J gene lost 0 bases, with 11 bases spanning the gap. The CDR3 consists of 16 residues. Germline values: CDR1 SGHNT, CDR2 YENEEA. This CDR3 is CASSLYPGLAKNIQYF. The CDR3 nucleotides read TGTGCCAGCAGCTTATATCCGGGACTAGCCAAAAACATTCAGTACTTC.

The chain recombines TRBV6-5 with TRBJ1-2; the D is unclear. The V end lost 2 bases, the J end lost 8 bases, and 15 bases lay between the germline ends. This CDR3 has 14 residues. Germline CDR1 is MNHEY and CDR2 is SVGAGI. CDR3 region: CASSYEMAGRGYTF. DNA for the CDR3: TGTGCCAGCAGTTACGAAATGGCGGGTCGCGGCTACACCTTC.

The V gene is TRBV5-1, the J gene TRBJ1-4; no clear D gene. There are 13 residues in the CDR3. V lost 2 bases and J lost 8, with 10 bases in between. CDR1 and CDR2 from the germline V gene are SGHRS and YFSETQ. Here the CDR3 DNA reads TGCGCCAGCAGCTTTGCCGGGAGCGAAAAACTGTTTTTT. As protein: CASSFAGSEKLFF.

This CDR3 is CASIFRGTEAFF. CDR3 in DNA: TGTGCCAGTATTTTTCGAGGAACTGAAGCTTTCTTT. V and J are TRBV19 and TRBJ1-1; D uncertain. The germline CDR1 and CDR2 sequences are LNHDA and SQIVND (reference sequence). The CDR3 is 12 amino acids. Trimming took off 7 bases at V and 5 bases at J, with 11 bases between the two ends.

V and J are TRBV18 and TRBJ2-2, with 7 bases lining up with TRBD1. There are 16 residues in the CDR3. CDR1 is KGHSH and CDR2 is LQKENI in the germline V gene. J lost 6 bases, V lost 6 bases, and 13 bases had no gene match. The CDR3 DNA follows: TGTGCCAGCTCGGCGGGCATAACTACAGGGGCCGGGGAGCTGTTTTTT. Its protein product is CASSAGITTGAGELFF.

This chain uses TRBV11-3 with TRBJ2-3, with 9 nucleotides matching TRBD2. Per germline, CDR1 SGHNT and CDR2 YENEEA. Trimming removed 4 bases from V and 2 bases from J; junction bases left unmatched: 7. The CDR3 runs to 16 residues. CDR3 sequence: CASSSRGTSPTDTQYF. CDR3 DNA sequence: TGTGCCAGCAGCTCACGTGGGACTAGCCCCACAGATACGCAGTATTTT.

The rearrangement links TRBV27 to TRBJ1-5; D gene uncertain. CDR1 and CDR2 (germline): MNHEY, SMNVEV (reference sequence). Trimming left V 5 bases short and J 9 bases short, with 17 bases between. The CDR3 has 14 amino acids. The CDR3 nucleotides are TGTGCCAGCAGTCCCGTAGTTCACGATCTGCCCCAGCATTTT. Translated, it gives CASSPVVHDLPQHF.

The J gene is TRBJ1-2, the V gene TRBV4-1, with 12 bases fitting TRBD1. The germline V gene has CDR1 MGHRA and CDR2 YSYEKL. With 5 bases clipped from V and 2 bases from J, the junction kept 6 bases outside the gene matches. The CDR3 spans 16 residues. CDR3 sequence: CASSNRGTGGNYGYTF. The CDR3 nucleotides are TGCGCCAGCAGCAACCGGGGGACAGGGGGCAACTATGGCTACACCTTC.

The CDR3 bases are TGTGCCAGCAGCAGGGACAGCTACGAGGGAAACACCATATATTTT. It specifies CASSRDSYEGNTIYF. The gene calls are TRBV6-5 and TRBJ1-3, with 7 bases that match TRBD1. Germline CDR1 and CDR2: MNHEY and SVGAGI. There are 15 residues in the CDR3. The trim removed 6 bases at V and 4 bases at J, leaving 9 bases unmatched.

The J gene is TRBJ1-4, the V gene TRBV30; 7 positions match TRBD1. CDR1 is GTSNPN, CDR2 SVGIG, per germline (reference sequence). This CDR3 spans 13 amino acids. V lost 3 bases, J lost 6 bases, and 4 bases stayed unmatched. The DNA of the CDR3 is TGTGCCTGGAGCAGGGGGAGCGATGAAAAACTGTTTTTT. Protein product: CAWSRGSDEKLFF.

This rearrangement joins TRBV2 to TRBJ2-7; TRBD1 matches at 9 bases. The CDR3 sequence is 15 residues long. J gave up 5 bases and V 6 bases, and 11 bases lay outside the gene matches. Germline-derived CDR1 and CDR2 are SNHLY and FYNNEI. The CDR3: CASSRGRTGDHEQYF. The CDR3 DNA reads TGTGCCAGCAGCCGCGGCCGGACAGGGGACCACGAGCAGTACTTC.

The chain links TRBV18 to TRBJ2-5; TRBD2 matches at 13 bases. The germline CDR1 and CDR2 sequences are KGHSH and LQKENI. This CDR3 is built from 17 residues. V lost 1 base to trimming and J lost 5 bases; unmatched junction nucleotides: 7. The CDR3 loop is CASSPLQLAGGRETQYF. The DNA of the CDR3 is TGTGCCAGCTCACCACTCCAACTAGCGGGAGGGCGGGAGACCCAGTACTTC.

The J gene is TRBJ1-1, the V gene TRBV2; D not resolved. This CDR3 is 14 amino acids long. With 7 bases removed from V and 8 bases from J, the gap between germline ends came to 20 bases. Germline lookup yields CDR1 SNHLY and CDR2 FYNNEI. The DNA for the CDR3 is TGTGCCAGCACCTCCGGTGAATTACCGTCGGAAGCTTTCTTT. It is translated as CASTSGELPSEAFF.

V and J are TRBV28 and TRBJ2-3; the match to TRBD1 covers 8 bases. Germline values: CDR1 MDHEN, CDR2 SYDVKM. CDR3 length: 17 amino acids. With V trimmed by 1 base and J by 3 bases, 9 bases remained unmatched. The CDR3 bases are TGTGCCAGCAGTTTATCCGGGACAGGAATGGTTACAGATACGCAGTATTTT. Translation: CASSLSGTGMVTDTQYF. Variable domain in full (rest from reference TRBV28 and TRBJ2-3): DVKVTQSSRYLVKRTGEKVFLECVQDMDHENMFWYRQDPGLGLRLIYFSYDVKMKEKGDIPEGYSVSREKKERFSLILESASTNQTSMYLCASSLSGTGMVTDTQYFGPGTRLTVL.